This T cell receptor beta chain was identified in a study of beta chain features in type 1 diabetes. The overall study: Patients did not differ from healthy donors in age, gender or cell yield. Study-level findings and limits: A definitive answer on HLA type influencing TCRB rearrangement was not reached here. The naive, central memory and Treg TCRB repertoires showed an apparent similarity that was greater among patients than among healthy donors.

This clone was counted only a few times. What it binds is unknown. By way of CD45RO/CCR7/CD25/CD127/CD95/CD27, the CD4+ regulatory, stem cell-like memory, central memory and naive cells were sorted. CDR1 DFQATT and CDR2 SNEGSKA come from the germline V gene (reference sequence). CDR3 length: 10 amino acids. Germline trimming cut 6 bases from V and 14 bases from J; bases unmatched to any gene: 7. All of the isolated RNA was reverse transcribed, so expressed TCRB transcripts were sequenced. Repertoires were generated with immunoSEQ multiplex PCR, while TCRdb's copy carries only in-frame clones and drops some. The table lists about 320,000 clones, less than 15% of them singletons.

The chain employs TRBV20-1 and TRBJ2-1; 7 bases match TRBD1. The clonotype originates from a young man in good health. The sequencing sample was made of central memory CD4+ T cells from blood. For the CDR3, the DNA is TGCAGTGCCACCGACAGGGTGGAGTTCTTC. This translates into CSATDRVEFF.